The clone carrying this TCR beta chain is medium-sized by share. Antigen: not known. One end of the junction does not line up with germline, which may come from a read error. TCRdb reanalyzed the PCR reads with MiXCR. The sample includes about 7,300 clones, about 19% of them seen just once. Germline lookup yields CDR1 DFQATT and CDR2 SNEGSKA (reference sequence). CDR3 length: 13 amino acids. Patients underwent thyroid surgery, and none had received any treatment before it. The data stem from a study of metastatic and nonmetastatic thyroid tumors. Study-wide findings and caveats: Within blood and tumor, benign nodules reportedly had significantly lower TCR beta diversity than malignant thyroid tumors did.

This receptor was taken from a female donor with papillary thyroid cancer or a benign thyroid nodule (not recorded which). Some clones in this sample may be carry-over from other donors' samples. The rearrangement links TRBV20-1 to TRBJ2-7, with 7 bases that match TRBD1. The specimen was adjacent normal tissue. As DNA, the CDR3 is TGCAGTGCTAATCGTGCGATACAAGGGGGCGAGCACTTC. Encoded protein: CSANRAIQGGEHF.